The clone carrying this T cell receptor beta chain turned up a few times. Its specificity is not known. The sample comes from a study of immune evolution from preneoplasia to lung adenocarcinoma. Libraries were prepared by immunoSEQ multiplex PCR; TCRdb keeps only in-frame clonotypes and omits some of them. The repertoire holds 12,000 to 15,000 clones, with 65% to 90% as singletons. Germline-derived CDR1 and CDR2 are SGHTA and FQGNSA. With 1 base removed from V and 0 bases from J, the gap between germline ends came to 5 bases. CDR3 size: 14 residues. Study-wide findings and caveats: Clonality was highest in normal lung, lower in later-stage lesions apparently. Top clone share appeared to fall from AAH through AIS, MIA, adenocarcinoma.

The gene calls are TRBV7-2 and TRBJ2-3, with D unclear. The TCR was taken from a donor older than 65 with lung adenocarcinoma. The sequencing input was FFPE lung adenocarcinoma in situ tissue. CDR3 DNA: TGTGCCAGCAGCTTAGGGCAGAGCACAGATACGCAGTATTTT. Translated, it gives CASSLGQSTDTQYF.